The T cell receptor beta chain under discussion was sequenced for a study of human T cells and chemical hapten exposure (dated by TCRdb to the early 2020s). The study in broad terms: For sensitization, 2% DPC in acetone was applied to an approximately 2 cm by approximately 2 cm area of upper inner arm skin. Weekly therapeutic DPC doses were additionally applied to the scalp of patients throughout the roughly 24-week study period. Patch testing was performed on the upper back with Finn chambers containing 0.01% DPC, and the patch tests were scored after 6 days according to International Contact Dermatitis Research Group standards. The patient cohort, mostly female, included alopecia areata with under or over 50% scalp involvement, alopecia totalis and alopecia universalis. Libraries were pooled for sequencing, and per-sample TCR yields varied mainly because of small differences in library volumes within the pool. Peripheral blood TCR repertoire changes were tracked in vivo in alopecia patients during primary and secondary sensitization to the hapten diphenylcyclopropenone (DPC). Patient blood was sampled pre-sensitization (week 0) and at 2, 6 and about 24 weeks after DPC sensitization. Under 30 alopecia patients gave blood for TCR sequencing at one to four time points (pre-sensitization, 2, 6 and 24 weeks). For every blood RNA sample, sequencing covered both the TCR alpha and TCR beta chains.

This clonotype appeared a few times. This clone's antigen is unknown. This may stem from a read error, because a much larger clone lies one nucleotide away. The library was built by means of RACE. Instrument on record: NextSeq 500. Library preparation attached unique molecular identifiers to individual cDNA molecules for quantitative, reproducible TCR counting. Turning to the authors' computational methods: A median of around 100,000 TCRs per sample was observed, with a range of about 23,224 to 690,600. The Decombinator software suite was used to annotate V, J and CDR3 in the TCR reads. To make PS versus PT1 abundance plots, every sample was subsampled to the same number of TCRs (28,000). TCRs were defined as expanded if absent before sensitization and observed at least eight times at the 2-week time point. The public reads were reprocessed in TCRdb via fastp at Q25 and MiXCR, keeping in-frame beta chains. Identical CDR3 proteins give one entry, which carries the most common genes and DNA. The V and J calls shown here were made by TCRdb, not taken from the authors' results. The sample contains over 35,000 distinct CDR3 sequences, 3.5% to 4% of them found a single time. Clones ranked in the top ten supply around 26% of the sample.

The full study reports these points: DPC sensitization did not change the number of TCRs with a frequency above 1 in 1000, and there was no evidence of changes in global repertoire structure. Expanded TCRs formed significantly more large CDR3 similarity clusters than pre-sensitization or healthy control sets, consistent with antigen-driven responses. After repeated subsampling, the strength of the expansion versus patch-test correlation and the threshold at which it became significant changed. Patch test score correlated positively with the number of PT1 expanded TCRs, reaching significance at thresholds 8, 16 and 32 but not at 4. Because every patient had alopecia, a presumed autoimmune disease, the patients' immune response might differ from that of healthy individuals.

Explained via the paper, the time point label denotes: patch test 1, 2 weeks after DPC sensitization. The meaning of the sample's treatment or condition label: therapeutic diphenylcyclopropenone sensitization with weekly scalp DPC. Total RNA was extracted from unfractionated whole blood that had been collected in Tempus Blood RNA tubes. At each patch-test visit, blood was drawn before the patch test was applied. Patients were considered eligible if aged 18 to 70, diagnosed with alopecia and deemed suitable for DPC therapy, and patients were excluded if pregnant. The CDR3 measures 12 amino acids from cysteine to phenylalanine. Just the 36-base CDR3 DNA is kept, in frame starting at base 1. According to the germline V gene, CDR1 reads KGHSY and CDR2 reads FQNENV. V and J are truncated by 1 base and 12 bases respectively, leaving an intervening sequence of 10 bases.

The TCR comes from a man aged 50 to 60 with alopecia areata. Some clones in this sample may be carry-over from other donors' samples. The rearrangement combines TRBV16 with TRBJ2-1; the D segment could be TRBD1, given 5 matching bases. Here the sequenced sample was whole blood, taken in connection with sensitization to the hapten diphenylcyclopropenone (DPC). For the CDR3, the sequence is CASSQCGRAQFF. The DNA sequence is TGTGCCAGCAGCCAATGCGGCAGGGCGCAGTTCTTC.